The rows below give T cell receptor beta chains drawn from one sample of a study of T cell repertoires in cytomegalovirus infection. These receptors' antigens are unknown. TCRdb re-called the reads with MiXCR, one entry per CDR3 protein. The sample has 900,000 to 950,000 distinct CDR3 sequences; roughly 30% are singletons. The sequenced sample was cultured CD8+ T cells from PBMCs, obtained from culture after CMV antigen stimulation. Receptors originate from a human donor in good health (CMV status not recorded). Some clones in this sample may be carry-over from other donors' samples. Each CDR3 is given with its conserved first and last residue. D genes are given only for firm matches. A row's size may be missing; if present it is once, few, many or a size class.

clone_size	v_call	j_call	d_call	cdr3_nt	cdr3_aa
-	TRBV7-6	TRBJ1-5	-	TGTGCCAGCAGCTTTAGCGGGGTGAGCAATCAGCCCCAGCATTTT	CASSFSGVSNQPQHF
many	TRBV12-3/TRBV12-4	TRBJ1-2	-	TGTGCCAGCAGTTTAACTCCCAATTATGGCTACACCTTC	CASSLTPNYGYTF
many	TRBV12-5	TRBJ1-5	-	TGTGCTAGTGGTTTGGGTGTCAATCAGCCCCAGCATTTT	CASGLGVNQPQHF
-	TRBV10-3	TRBJ2-3	-	TGTGCCATCTCTGTGGAGCATCAGTATGATACGCAGTATTTT	CAISVEHQYDTQYF
few	TRBV7-2	TRBJ1-3	TRBD1	TGTGCCAGCAGGCCCAGGACAGGGCCTGGAAACACCATATATTTT	CASRPRTGPGNTIYF
many	TRBV7-2	TRBJ1-5	-	TGTGCCAGCAGCTTATTCTTGCAGATGAATCAGCCCCAGCATTTT	CASSLFLQMNQPQHF
many	TRBV7-8	TRBJ1-4	-	TGTGCCAGCAGCTTAGAAGACAGTAATGAAAAACTGTTTTTT	CASSLEDSNEKLFF
many	TRBV12-5	TRBJ2-2	TRBD1	TGTGCTAGTGGTCTTACCGGGACAGCGAACACCGGGGAGCTGTTTTTT	CASGLTGTANTGELFF
-	TRBV5-5	TRBJ1-2	TRBD1	TGTGCCAGCAGCCAGATTGGGACAGGGGGCGGCTACACCTTC	CASSQIGTGGGYTF
few	TRBV14	TRBJ2-1	TRBD2	TGTGCCAGCAGCCAAGGGGACTACTACAATGAGCAGTTCTTC	CASSQGDYYNEQFF
-	TRBV4-2	TRBJ2-1	TRBD1	TGTGCCAGCAGCCAGGGGGACAGGGGAAGGAACAATGAGCAGTTCTTC	CASSQGDRGRNNEQFF
-	TRBV10-3	TRBJ2-7	-	TGTGCCATCAGTGTAGAGGACAGAAGCTCCTACGAGCAGTACTTC	CAISVEDRSSYEQYF
-	TRBV7-6	TRBJ1-1	-	TGTGCCAGCAGCTTCCAGCGATATCAGGGCACTGAAGCTTTCTTT	CASSFQRYQGTEAFF
many	TRBV11-2	TRBJ2-1	TRBD1	TGTGCCAGCAGCCCCGGGACAGGGATTGAGCAGTTCTTC	CASSPGTGIEQFF
-	TRBV7-9	TRBJ1-1	-	TGTGCCAGCAGCGTGGGATTTAAAGAAGCTTTCTTT	CASSVGFKEAFF
few	TRBV10-3	TRBJ1-1	-	TGTGCCATCAGTGACAGGGTTGAAGCTTTCTTT	CAISDRVEAFF
few	TRBV6-5	TRBJ1-2	-	TGTGCCAGCACCCCAAGGGCAGGCGTTCCCGCTGTTTATGGCTACACCTTC	CASTPRAGVPAVYGYTF
-	TRBV27	TRBJ1-5	-	TGTGCCAGCAGTTTATTACCAGGGGAGATGATTAAGCCCCAGCATTTT	CASSLLPGEMIKPQHF
many	TRBV7-2	TRBJ2-7	-	TGTGCCAGCAGCTTAGAACTACCATCCAACTACGAGCAGTACTTC	CASSLELPSNYEQYF
-	TRBV7-2	TRBJ1-5	TRBD1	TGTGCCAGCAGCTTCGGGACAGGGCTTTATCAGCCCCAGCATTTT	CASSFGTGLYQPQHF
-	TRBV15	TRBJ2-2	-	TGTGCCACCTCCCCCAGCGCAACCGGGGAGCTGTTTTTT	CATSPSATGELFF
many	TRBV6-1	TRBJ2-3	-	TGTGCCAGCAGTCGGTATACAGATACGCAGTATTTT	CASSRYTDTQYF
once	TRBV12-5	TRBJ1-2	-	TGTGCTAGTGGTGTTGGCCGCTCAACCGGAGGGAGATCTATAGGCTATGGCTACACCTTC	CASGVGRSTGGRSIGYGYTF
-	TRBV10-3	TRBJ2-6	TRBD1	TGTGCCATCAGTGAGTGGTACCGCACAGGGGAGCATGGGGCCAACGTCCTGACTTTC	CAISEWYRTGEHGANVLTF